One and the same sample provided the 4 T cell receptor beta chains below, sequenced in a study of identical twins. TCRdb processed the 5' RACE reads anew with MiXCR; each CDR3 protein has one entry. The sample holds around 680,000 distinct CDR3 sequences, around 8.3% seen once. The same specimen was also included in a second study, on yellow fever vaccine responses in identical twins.

The sample comprised PBMCs. The receptors shown here come from a woman between 18 and 30 years old in good health.

This chain joins TRBV7-8 and TRBJ2-3; D is undetermined. Germline V gene sequence: CDR1 SGHVS, CDR2 FQNEAQ. The length of the CDR3 is 9 residues. The CDR3 sequence is CDRTDTQYF. The CDR3 nucleotides are TGTGACCGGACAGATACGCAGTATTTT.

The chain has TRBV6-1 and TRBJ2-7; possibly TRBD2 for D (7 bases). This CDR3 contains 16 residues. Germline V CDR1 and CDR2: MNHNS, SASEGT. V dropped 8 bases and J dropped 0 bases, with 20 bases sitting between them. The DNA for the CDR3 is TGTGCCAGCCGCCGGGGGGCGGGGGCCACCTCCTACGAGCAGTACTTC. It translates to CASRRGAGATSYEQYF.

In this sample, this clonotype turned up many times. This sequence joins TRBV7-2 and TRBJ2-7; 10 nucleotides match TRBD2. The CDR3 sequence is 18 residues long. The J segment lost 0 bases and the V segment lost 0 bases, leaving 8 bases of the junction unmatched. Germline CDR1 and CDR2: SGHTA and FQGNSA. CDR3 in amino acids: CASSLAPSGGVSSYEQYF. The CDR3 bases are TGTGCCAGCAGCTTAGCGCCTAGCGGGGGTGTAAGCTCCTACGAGCAGTACTTC.

The V gene is TRBV12-3 or TRBV12-4, the J gene TRBJ2-5, with 13 bases identical to TRBD2. The ends lost 6 bases at V and 3 bases at J; junction bases unmatched: 10. The CDR3 has 17 amino acids. The CDR3 DNA sequence: TGTGCCAGCAGCGGACTAGCGGGAGCAAACCGCGAAGAGACCCAGTACTTC. Protein product: CASSGLAGANREETQYF.